The 22 T cell receptor beta chains presented below share a single source sample, sequenced in a study of shared clonotypes between healthy human individuals. TCRdb's copy holds only in-frame clones and misses some; the assay was immunoSEQ multiplex PCR. The data hold around 600,000 clones, with roughly 95% observed a single time. The naive CD8 subset, CD45RO-negative cells positively selected for CCR7, excluded terminally differentiated effector memory CD45RA+ cells. The source material was naive CD8+ T cells sorted from blood. The receptors derive from a woman aged 25 to 39 in good health.

The chain couples TRBV5-4 to TRBJ2-1, with 9 positions matching TRBD2. The CDR3 contains 12 residues. V lost 7 bases, J lost 9 bases, and 5 bases stayed unmatched. CDR1 and CDR2 from the germline V gene are SGHNT and YYREEE (reference sequence). Here the CDR3 DNA reads TGTGCCAGCGGCCAGACTAGCGGTGAGCAGTTCTTC. Protein sequence: CASGQTSGEQFF.

V and J are TRBV29-1 and TRBJ2-7; D may be TRBD2 (5 bases). The germline CDR1 and CDR2 sequences are SQVTM and ANQGSEA. CDR3 size: 13 residues. With 5 bases removed from V and 1 base from J, the gap between germline ends came to 12 bases. The CDR3 DNA follows: TGCAGCGTTTCTGAGGGAAGGTCCTACGAGCAGTACTTC. Residues: CSVSEGRSYEQYF.

The chain couples TRBV15 to TRBJ2-7; D is unresolved. Germline values: CDR1 LNHNV, CDR2 YYDKDF (reference sequence). The CDR3 is made up of 16 amino acids. V shed 1 base and J shed 0 bases, with 13 bases lying between them. CDR3 sequence reads: CATSRAPPASSYEQYF. The CDR3 region has the DNA TGTGCCACCAGCAGAGCCCCCCCAGCGAGCTCCTACGAGCAGTACTTC.

This clone was seen once. The DNA for the CDR3 is TGCAGCGTAGGACTCCCGAGCGCCTACGAGCAGTACTTC. It codes for CSVGLPSAYEQYF. The chain combines TRBV29-1 with TRBJ2-7; tentative D call: TRBD2 (5 bases). V was pared by 6 bases and J by 2 bases, with 14 bases between. Germline CDR1 reads SQVTM; CDR2 reads ANQGSEA. This CDR3 is 13 amino acids long.

The chain joins TRBV2 to TRBJ1-1; TRBD1 might be the D (6 bases). The V gene lost 10 bases and the J gene lost 2 bases, with 17 bases spanning the gap. CDR1 SNHLY and CDR2 FYNNEI come from the germline V gene. The CDR3 loop spans 14 amino acids. Here the CDR3 reads CATQEGTLNTEAFF. CDR3 in DNA: TGTGCCACCCAGGAGGGGACACTTAACACTGAAGCTTTCTTT.

The genes are TRBV5-1 and TRBJ1-3; a weak D match, TRBD1 (5 bases). V lost 5 bases and J lost 3, with 15 bases in between. The CDR3 totals 15 residues. The germline CDR1 and CDR2 sequences are SGHRS and YFSETQ. For the CDR3, the DNA is TGCGCCAGCAGTTTGCGCGGGACGCTTGGAAACACCATATATTTT. This gives the protein CASSLRGTLGNTIYF.

V is TRBV6-6 and J is TRBJ2-7, with no clear D. The CDR3 contains 13 residues. V lost 2 bases to trimming and J lost 0 bases, with 5 bases between them. CDR1 and CDR2 from the germline V gene are MNHNY and SVGAGI (reference sequence). The CDR3 sequence: CASSYDISYEQYF. In nucleotides, the CDR3 is TGTGCCAGCAGTTACGACATCTCCTACGAGCAGTACTTC.

V is TRBV2 and J is TRBJ1-4, with 11 bases fitting TRBD1. This CDR3 region has 17 residues. Germline V gene lookup returns CDR1 SNHLY and CDR2 FYNNEI. The ends lost 0 bases at V and 0 bases at J; junction bases unmatched: 0. Here the CDR3 DNA reads TGTGCCAGCAGTGAAGCGGGACAGGGGGCAACTAATGAAAAACTGTTTTTT. Encoded protein: CASSEAGQGATNEKLFF.

The chain recombines TRBV5-5 with TRBJ2-7; unclear D gene. V was trimmed by 0 bases and J by 5 bases, leaving 12 bases between them. Germline V gene sequence: CDR1 SGHKS, CDR2 YYEKEE (reference sequence). CDR3 length: 14 residues. The CDR3 DNA sequence: TGTGCCAGCAGCTTGGCGGTCAACACGAACGAGCAGTACTTC. Translation: CASSLAVNTNEQYF.

This clone has only one observation. V usage is TRBV7-9 and J usage is TRBJ1-2; 9 bases are a match to TRBD1. The CDR3 is 17 amino acids. Trimming removed 6 bases from V and 0 bases from J; junction bases left unmatched: 11. Germline values: CDR1 SEHNR, CDR2 FQNEAQ (reference sequence). The CDR3 here is CASRAIWDRDSNYGYTF. The CDR3 DNA reads TGTGCCAGCAGGGCGATCTGGGACAGGGATTCTAACTATGGCTACACCTTC. The variable domain in full, completed from reference TRBV7-9 and TRBJ1-2, reads DTGVSQNPRHKITKRGQNVTFRCDPISEHNRLYWYRQTLGQGPEFLTYFQNEAQLEKSRLLSDRFSAERPKGSFSTLEIQRTEQGDSAMYLCASRAIWDRDSNYGYTFGSGTRLTVV.

The chain uses TRBV28 and TRBJ2-3; 10 positions agree with TRBD2. V shed 2 bases, J shed 4 bases, and the junction held 3 bases outside the gene matches. The CDR3 loop spans 15 amino acids. Germline assignment: CDR1 MDHEN and CDR2 SYDVKM. The CDR3 sequence is CASSLTSGEADTQYF. CDR3 coding DNA: TGTGCCAGCAGTTTAACTAGCGGGGAGGCAGATACGCAGTATTTT.

V usage is TRBV7-9 and J usage is TRBJ2-7; 8 nucleotides line up with TRBD1. The J segment lost 3 bases and the V segment lost 1 base, leaving 5 bases of the junction unmatched. The CDR3 is 15 residues long. In germline, CDR1 is SEHNR, CDR2 FQNEAQ (reference sequence). CDR3 coding DNA: TGTGCCAGCAGCTTAGTTGAACAGGGGGACTACGAGCAGTACTTC. It specifies CASSLVEQGDYEQYF.

The V gene is TRBV14, the J gene TRBJ2-1, with D possibly matching TRBD1 (5 bases). Per the germline V gene, CDR1 is SGHDN and CDR2 is FVKESK. V was shortened by 0 bases and J by 0 bases, with 12 bases between the two germline ends. The CDR3 runs 17 residues. The CDR3 loop reads CASSQDLGRASYNEQFF. The CDR3 region has the DNA TGTGCCAGCAGCCAAGATCTCGGCAGGGCCTCCTACAATGAGCAGTTCTTC.

The V gene is TRBV4-1, the J gene TRBJ2-5, with TRBD2 identical over 8 bases. The J call may be mistaken, given a closer DNA end match to TRBJ2-7. The CDR3 runs to 16 residues. The germline gives CDR1 MGHRA, CDR2 YSYEKL. The DNA for the CDR3 is TGCGCCAGCAGCCAAGTCCGGGGGGGACCATCCTACGAGCAGTACTTC. Translating it yields CASSQVRGGPSYEQYF.

The rearrangement links TRBV10-1 to TRBJ2-1; D may be TRBD2 (5 bases). The CDR3 consists of 11 residues. Germline lookup yields CDR1 WNHNN and CDR2 SYGVQD (reference sequence). Trimming took 3 bases from V and 9 from J, leaving 6 bases between them. The CDR3 spells CASSDGGEQFF. The CDR3 DNA is TGCGCCAGCAGTGATGGAGGTGAGCAGTTCTTC.

V usage is TRBV19 and J usage is TRBJ1-5; possibly TRBD1 for D (5 bases). Germline-derived CDR1 and CDR2 are LNHDA and SQIVND (reference sequence). CDR3 size: 15 residues. Deletions cut 1 base from V and 7 bases from J, with 14 bases between. CDR3 amino acids: CASSIVPGKTQPQHF. The CDR3 DNA is TGTGCCAGTAGTATAGTGCCAGGGAAAACCCAGCCCCAGCATTTT.

The V gene is TRBV13, the J gene TRBJ1-1; D ambiguous. CDR3 length equals 13 residues. Per the germline V gene, CDR1 is PRHDT and CDR2 is FYEKMQ (reference sequence). Trimming took 0 bases from V and 10 from J, leaving 12 bases between them. The CDR3, as DNA: TGTGCCAGCAGCTTAGGGGTTTCCTCGGCAGCTTTCTTT. Protein product: CASSLGVSSAAFF.

The V call is TRBV9, the J call TRBJ1-2; 7 bases line up with TRBD1. The CDR3 sequence is 12 residues long. Trimming at V came to 7 bases and at J to 4 bases, leaving 4 bases not matched to a gene. Germline-derived CDR1 and CDR2 are SGDLS and YYNGEE. CDR3 sequence reads: CASGGQFYGYTF. The CDR3 DNA sequence: TGTGCCAGCGGGGGACAGTTCTATGGCTACACCTTC.

The chain employs TRBV5-6 and TRBJ1-2, with TRBD1 identical over 7 bases. Germline trimming cut 4 bases from V and 7 bases from J; bases unmatched to any gene: 7. There are 13 residues in the CDR3. CDR1 is SGHDT and CDR2 is YYEEEE in the germline V gene. This chain's CDR3 is CASSRRQGRGYTF. In DNA, the CDR3 is TGTGCCAGCAGCCGGCGACAGGGTCGTGGCTACACCTTC.

The V call is TRBV18, the J call TRBJ2-7; TRBD1 matches 7 bases. Trimming at V came to 3 bases and at J to 7 bases, leaving 15 bases not matched to a gene. This CDR3 is 16 amino acids long. Germline assignment: CDR1 KGHSH and CDR2 LQKENI. The CDR3, as DNA: TGTGCCAGCTCACCGGATGGACAGGCCGGGCTGGAGGAGCAGTACTTC. The encoded protein is CASSPDGQAGLEEQYF.

V gene TRBV19 combines with J gene TRBJ2-4, with 9 bases lining up with TRBD1. CDR3 length: 16 amino acids. In germline, CDR1 is LNHDA, CDR2 SQIVND (reference sequence). The ends lost 4 bases at V and 5 bases at J; junction bases unmatched: 9. CDR3 coding DNA: TGTGCCAGTAGTACCGTACAGGGGGCCGATGAAAACATTCAGTACTTC. This translates into CASSTVQGADENIQYF.

This chain uses TRBV12-2 with TRBJ1-4. TRBV12-2 is a documented pseudogene. The CDR3 is 16 residues long. CDR3 protein: CASRLNLGPPDEKLFF. Written as DNA, the CDR3 is TGTGCAAGTCGCTTAAACCTAGGCCCCCCGGATGAAAAACTGTTTTTT.